This T cell receptor beta chain emerged from a study of radiation and T cells in renal cell carcinoma (dated by TCRdb to the early 2020s). For the study in its entirety: Samples were obtained from a clinical trial, in which 15 Gy stereotactic body radiation therapy was delivered to primary renal cell carcinomas and nephrectomy was performed 4 weeks later. A total of 4,016,671 unique CDR3 nucleotide sequences, encoding 2.5 million to 3 million unique CDR3 amino acid sequences, were found across all 53 samples. In total, 50 to 60 samples underwent TCR beta sequencing: 25 or so tumors plus 27 peripheral blood samples. Broad study findings and their caveats: Effects of radiation dose or scheduling on the TCR repertoire could not be addressed with the single-armed trial design. Blood repertoire dynamics were not followed beyond 4 weeks after treatment. In blood, the top tumor clonotypes increased from baseline to 2 weeks after radiation and then shrank by 4 weeks, which suggests a temporary expansion of tumor-resident clones. Because pretreatment tumor biopsies were not available, the study could not determine whether clonotypes were already present within the tumor at baseline.

Following the manufacturer's recommendations, the immunoSEQ kit was used to generate TCR beta libraries from genomic DNA. To prepare the libraries, a first multiplex PCR with proprietary primers was run, followed by a second PCR that added unique barcodes, and a bead cleanup was done after each round. Each sample batch included a kit-provided positive control reaction and a negative control reaction. The final libraries were assessed on an Agilent 4200 TapeStation D1000 ScreenTape, pooled by volume, and quantified by qPCR. Sequencing ran on an Illumina NextSeq500 with a MidOutput 150-cycle cartridge, using 156 Read1 and 15 Index1 cycles with kit custom primers. The pooled library was loaded at roughly 1 pM with approximately 20% PhiX control spiked in. The published analysis was carried out like this. Vendor-processed data were analyzed in R, and a clonotype was defined as all T cells sharing the same CDR3 nucleotide sequence. In the clone abundance analyses, frequencies in each sample were normalized to that sample's 10,000 most abundant clones. Public T cell clones, which averaged fewer than five per sample, were removed prior to analysis. A difference in abundance of at least 32-fold between compartments was used to define tumor-enriched and baseline blood-enriched clonotypes. A beta-binomial differential abundance model was used to identify clonotypes that expanded or contracted between blood time points. Tumor-blood repertoire similarity was measured with the Baroni-Urbani and Buser coefficient, and group comparisons used two-tailed Wilcoxon tests in R. As stored in TCRdb, this immuneACCESS dataset retains in-frame rearrangements with V and J assigned. A fraction of the clones does not appear; measured against another copy, unresolved V genes explain less than half of the discrepancy, and the remainder lacks a known reason. That table gives V, J and clone size, and the DNA gave D and trimming. In this sample the table shows 70,000 or so clones, over 80% of which occur a single time. Nearly 6% of the sample belongs to the ten largest clones.

In the germline V gene (reference sequence), CDR1 corresponds to SGHNT and CDR2 to YYREEE. Including the terminal cysteine and phenylalanine, the CDR3 comprises 16 residues. The sequence is cut down to CDR3 DNA, 48 bases in frame from base 1. The V end loses 5 bases and the J end loses 0 bases, and a stretch of 15 bases separates them. In the case of this clone: Its antigen target is currently unknown. No much larger clonotype is one base removed from it; base qualities were not supplied.

The time point label of this sample denotes: blood 2 weeks post-SBRT. Explained via the paper, the treatment or condition label denotes: 15 Gy SBRT to primary tumor, nephrectomy 4 weeks later. To follow tumor-enriched clonotypes, serial peripheral blood was collected from radiation-treated patients at baseline and at 2 weeks and 4 weeks after SBRT. All patients had renal cell carcinoma with clear cell pathology. Genomic DNA for TCR sequencing was prepared using the QIAamp DNA Blood Mini Kit (Qiagen). The analyses included just those samples that passed every quality control check. The sample consisted of blood, taken from a patient whose treatment included radiotherapy and nephrectomy. This chain joins TRBV5-4 to TRBJ2-4; matching of 5 bases hints at TRBD2 as the D gene. The source of this sequence is a man aged 55 to 70 with renal cell carcinoma. The DNA is TGTGCCAGCAGTTCGTTTCGGGATCTAGCCAAAAACATTCAGTACTTC. The encoded protein is CASSSFRDLAKNIQYF. Supplemented by the reference TRBV5-4 and TRBJ2-4 proteins around the CDR3, the complete variable domain is ETGVTQSPTHLIKTRGQQVTLRCSSQSGHNTVSWYQQALGQGPQFIFQYYREEENGRGNFPPRFSGLQFPNYSSELNVNALELDDSALYLCASSSFRDLAKNIQYFGAGTRLSVL.